Listed here are 31 T cell receptor beta chains from one sample, sequenced in a study of blood T cell repertoires in COVID-19. Generated by immunoSEQ multiplex PCR, the TCRdb table keeps only in-frame clones and is missing some. The data hold more than 150,000 clones, with roughly nine tenths observed a single time. Sequenced: PBMCs or T cells enriched from blood (not recorded which). The receptors originated from a woman aged 45 to 65 who had recovered from COVID-19.

This clone was picked up a small number of times. The chain uses TRBV18 and TRBJ2-7; possible D gene TRBD1, 6 bases. Per germline, CDR1 KGHSH and CDR2 LQKENI. There are 14 residues in the CDR3. Between the trimmed V and J ends, which lost 4 bases and 5 bases, there was a span of 15 bases. DNA of the CDR3: TGTGCCAGCTCACACCAGGGGTACTTCAACGAGCAGTACTTC. Protein product: CASSHQGYFNEQYF.

The V and J genes are TRBV6-5 and TRBJ2-4; 11 positions agree with TRBD1. V dropped 2 bases and J dropped 5; count of bases not matched to a gene: 2. CDR1 is MNHEY and CDR2 is SVGAGI in the germline V gene. The CDR3 spans 15 residues. The CDR3 DNA reads TGTGCCAGCAGTTACCTGGACAGGGGGCAAAACATTCAGTACTTC. This codes for CASSYLDRGQNIQYF.

V usage is TRBV7-9 and J usage is TRBJ1-1; 8 bases are shared with TRBD1. Looked up from germline, CDR1 is SEHNR and CDR2 is FQNEAQ (reference sequence). The CDR3 covers 13 residues. V lost 5 bases to trimming and J lost 8 bases; unmatched junction nucleotides: 7. The CDR3 sequence is CASSLKGQGEAFF. The CDR3 DNA follows: TGTGCCAGCAGCCTCAAAGGACAGGGAGAAGCTTTCTTT.

The chain has TRBV10-3 and TRBJ1-5, with D maybe TRBD1 (6 bases). CDR1 and CDR2 (germline): ENHRY, SYGVKD. CDR3 length equals 16 residues. The V and J ends lost 4 bases and 1 base respectively, with 14 bases between them. The CDR3 protein is CAISADTQGSNQPQHF. CDR3 bases: TGTGCCATCAGTGCCGACACTCAGGGGAGCAATCAGCCCCAGCATTTT.

J is TRBJ1-1 and V is TRBV21-1. TRBV21-1 is annotated as a pseudogene. The CDR3 contains 17 residues. The CDR3 DNA reads as TGTGCCAGCAGCAAAGGGGAGACATTACTGGGGAACACTGAAGCTTTCTTT. Its protein product is CASSKGETLLGNTEAFF.

V gene TRBV11-3 combines with J gene TRBJ2-1, with 10 nucleotides matching TRBD1. The J segment lost 7 bases and the V segment lost 1 base, leaving 4 bases of the junction unmatched. CDR1 SGHNT and CDR2 YENEEA come from the germline V gene. This CDR3 region has 15 residues. The CDR3 here is CASSLVWTGGNEQFF. The CDR3 DNA is TGTGCCAGCAGCTTAGTATGGACAGGGGGAAATGAGCAGTTCTTC.

As concerns this clone: Other DNA sequences in this specimen translate into the identical CDR3. The rearrangement joins TRBV5-1 to TRBJ1-2, with 8 nucleotides matching TRBD1. CDR1 and CDR2 from the germline V gene are SGHRS and YFSETQ. The CDR3 is made up of 14 amino acids. Losses at the gene ends were 2 bases for V and 1 base for J; bases not matched to a gene: 1. The CDR3 coding sequence is TGCGCCAGCAGCTTAGGACAGGGTAACTATGGCTACACCTTC. As protein: CASSLGQGNYGYTF.

This clone was observed a single time. This chain uses TRBV5-1 with TRBJ1-2, with TRBD1 identical over 7 bases. V lost 4 bases to trimming and J lost 3 bases; unmatched junction nucleotides: 3. CDR1 and CDR2 (germline): SGHRS, YFSETQ. The CDR3 spans 13 residues. The CDR3 region is CASSGDSYYGYTF. In nucleotides, the CDR3 is TGCGCCAGCAGCGGGGACAGTTACTATGGCTACACCTTC.

The gene calls are TRBV5-6 and TRBJ1-3; possible D gene TRBD1, 5 bases. V lost 0 bases and J 2 bases, leaving 9 bases between the germline ends. This CDR3 spans 15 amino acids. Germline CDR1 is SGHDT and CDR2 is YYEEEE. The chain's CDR3 is CASSLARGTGNTIYF. Here the CDR3 DNA reads TGTGCCAGCAGCTTGGCAAGGGGAACTGGAAACACCATATATTTT. The full variable domain, rest sourced from reference TRBV5-6 and TRBJ1-3, is DAGVTQSPTHLIKTRGQQVTLRCSPKSGHDTVSWYQQALGQGPQFIFQYYEEEERQRGNFPDRFSGHQFPNYSSELNVNALLLGDSALYLCASSLARGTGNTIYFGEGSWLTVV.

This clone has more than one count but fewer than ten. The rearrangement joins TRBV30 to TRBJ1-1, with unresolved D. The germline CDR1 and CDR2 sequences are GTSNPN and SVGIG (reference sequence). The CDR3 has 13 amino acids. V was pared by 2 bases and J by 5 bases, with 12 bases between. CDR3 in DNA: TGTGCCTGGAGTATGTACGCTGAGACTGAAGCTTTCTTT. Its protein product is CAWSMYAETEAFF.

The V call is TRBV4-2, the J call TRBJ2-7; D might be TRBD1 (5 bases). The V end lost 0 bases, the J end lost 3 bases, and 9 bases lay between the germline ends. The CDR3 spans 14 residues. Per germline, CDR1 LGHNA and CDR2 YNFKEQ. The CDR3 protein is CASSQDLQDYEQYF. In nucleotides, the CDR3 is TGTGCCAGCAGCCAAGATTTACAGGACTACGAGCAGTACTTC.

CDR3 residues: CASSPQGNSNQPQHF. In DNA form, the CDR3 reads TGTGCCAGCAGCCCTCAGGGAAATAGCAATCAGCCCCAGCATTTT. This chain connects TRBV9 to TRBJ1-5; D may be TRBD1 (5 bases). The ends were cut back, 4 bases at V and 0 bases at J, with 11 bases in the middle. Germline loops: CDR1 SGDLS, CDR2 YYNGEE. This CDR3 contains 15 residues. Using reference TRBV9 and TRBJ1-5 for the parts outside the CDR3, the full variable domain is DSGVTQTPKHLITATGQRVTLRCSPRSGDLSVYWYQQSLDQGLQFLIQYYNGEERAKGNILERFSAQQFPDLHSELNLSSLELGDSALYFCASSPQGNSNQPQHFGDGTRLSIL.

The J gene is TRBJ2-3, the V gene TRBV2; TRBD2 matches 14 bases. The J segment lost 1 base and the V segment lost 5 bases, leaving 14 bases of the junction unmatched. The germline gives CDR1 SNHLY, CDR2 FYNNEI. The CDR3 is made up of 20 amino acids. CDR3 coding DNA: TGTGCCAGCAGTCCGGGACTAGCGGGAGTCATCGAGGTTGGCACAGATACGCAGTATTTT. Protein: CASSPGLAGVIEVGTDTQYF.

The chain combines TRBV5-1 with TRBJ1-3; D is undetermined. This CDR3 is 15 amino acids long. Trimming pared 0 bases from V and 0 bases from J, leaving 7 bases between. Germline loops: CDR1 SGHRS, CDR2 YFSETQ. The CDR3 DNA sequence: TGCGCCAGCAGCTTGGCCCCGGGCTCTGGAAACACCATATATTTT. Amino acids: CASSLAPGSGNTIYF.

This clone occurred a few times. The chain joins TRBV7-2 to TRBJ2-1, with 9 bases identical to TRBD2. V gave up 3 bases and J gave up 7 bases; unmatched junction bases: 7. CDR3 length: 15 residues. The germline V gene encodes CDR1 SGHTA and CDR2 FQGNSA. The CDR3 sequence: CASSFSGRRGNEQFF. As DNA, the CDR3 is TGTGCCAGCAGCTTTAGCGGGAGAAGGGGGAATGAGCAGTTCTTC.

This chain connects TRBV7-9 to TRBJ2-2, with D possibly being TRBD1 (5 bases). Per the germline V gene, CDR1 is SEHNR and CDR2 is FQNEAQ (reference sequence). CDR3 length: 14 amino acids. Trimming shortened V by 1 base and J by 7 bases, and 10 bases separated the two germline ends. The CDR3 coding sequence is TGTGCCAGCAGCTTAGTAGGGGTTGGCGGGGAGCTGTTTTTT. Residues: CASSLVGVGGELFF.

This chain links TRBV7-9 with TRBJ2-3; TRBD2 aligns across 9 bases. Germline V CDR1 and CDR2: SEHNR, FQNEAQ (reference sequence). The CDR3 is made up of 17 amino acids. After removal of 1 base from V and 5 bases from J, the junction contained 10 bases not matched to a gene. The CDR3, as DNA: TGTGCCAGCAGCTTAGGGGCGGGAGGGTCCGACGGAGATACGCAGTATTTT. Its translation: CASSLGAGGSDGDTQYF. Together with reference TRBV7-9 and TRBJ2-3, the CDR3 gives the full variable domain: DTGVSQNPRHKITKRGQNVTFRCDPISEHNRLYWYRQTLGQGPEFLTYFQNEAQLEKSRLLSDRFSAERPKGSFSTLEIQRTEQGDSAMYLCASSLGAGGSDGDTQYFGPGTRLTVL.

CDR3 in amino acids: CASSRQGKNTEAFF. CDR3 nucleotide sequence: TGTGCCAGCAGCCGACAGGGAAAGAACACTGAAGCTTTCTTT. The chain links TRBV5-4 to TRBJ1-1, with TRBD1 identical over 7 bases. Germline-derived CDR1 and CDR2 are SGHNT and YYREEE (reference sequence). J was trimmed by 1 base and V by 4 bases; bases with no gene match: 4. The CDR3 has 14 amino acids.

The V call is TRBV7-9, the J call TRBJ2-7; a weak D match, TRBD1 (6 bases). The CDR3 sequence is 13 residues long. Germline assignment: CDR1 SEHNR and CDR2 FQNEAQ (reference sequence). V was clipped by 0 bases and J by 9 bases, with 12 bases between them. The CDR3 reads CASSLATADRQYF. The CDR3 nucleotides are TGTGCCAGCAGCTTAGCAACGGCGGACAGGCAGTACTTC.

The V gene is TRBV28, the J gene TRBJ2-2; 8 bases agree with TRBD1. This CDR3 is built from 18 residues. Germline V gives CDR1 MDHEN, CDR2 SYDVKM. The V gene end was trimmed by 6 bases and the J gene end by 0 bases; junction bases not matched to a gene: 12. CDR3 protein: CASRPTRTGQANTGELFF. The DNA of the CDR3 is TGTGCCAGCAGACCCACTCGGACAGGGCAAGCGAACACCGGGGAGCTGTTTTTT.

The chain uses TRBV19 and TRBJ1-3; possibly TRBD1 for D (6 bases). This CDR3 contains 15 residues. Per the germline V gene, CDR1 is LNHDA and CDR2 is SQIVND (reference sequence). Trimming took off 2 bases at V and 0 bases at J, with 8 bases between the two ends. This CDR3 reads CASSIQGNSGNTIYF. DNA of the CDR3: TGTGCCAGTAGTATACAGGGGAACTCTGGAAACACCATATATTTT.

In this sample, this clone turned up once. Here the CDR3 DNA reads TGTGCCAGCAGCCCCTCGGGGGTAAGATACGAGCAGTACTTC. Encoded protein: CASSPSGVRYEQYF. The chain has TRBV7-9 and TRBJ2-7, with a weak D call TRBD2 (6 bases). CDR3 size: 14 residues. The germline gives CDR1 SEHNR, CDR2 FQNEAQ (reference sequence). V lost 5 bases to trimming and J lost 4 bases, with 15 bases between them.

The rearrangement uses TRBV6-5 and TRBJ1-1, with 10 bases that match TRBD1. Germline CDR1 reads MNHEY; CDR2 reads SVGAGI. V lost 6 bases and J lost 1; bases outside the gene matches: 2. CDR3 length equals 14 residues. CDR3 residues: CASRWDRGNTEAFF. CDR3 in DNA: TGTGCCAGCAGGTGGGACAGGGGGAACACTGAAGCTTTCTTT.

This chain uses TRBV15 with TRBJ2-2, with unresolved D. CDR1 and CDR2 (germline): LNHNV, YYDKDF (reference sequence). The CDR3 is made up of 16 amino acids. Trimming pared 5 bases from V and 1 base from J, leaving 14 bases between. In DNA, the CDR3 is TGTGCCACCAGCCCCACCAGAGCAGGGAACACCGGGGAGCTGTTTTTT. It yields the protein CATSPTRAGNTGELFF.

The chain carries TRBV15 and TRBJ1-6; D is ambiguous. Per germline, CDR1 LNHNV and CDR2 YYDKDF (reference sequence). CDR3 length: 15 residues. V was trimmed by 1 base and J by 7 bases, leaving 11 bases between them. The CDR3 here is CATSRGGQTNSPLHF. DNA of the CDR3: TGTGCCACCAGCAGAGGAGGGCAGACGAATTCACCCCTCCACTTT.

The chain combines TRBV4-1 with TRBJ2-7; TRBD2 matches at 7 bases. The CDR3 runs to 14 residues. Losses at the gene ends were 5 bases for V and 0 bases for J; bases not matched to a gene: 4. Germline V CDR1 and CDR2: MGHRA, YSYEKL. This CDR3 is CASSASGVSYEQYF. The CDR3 DNA follows: TGCGCCAGCAGCGCAAGCGGGGTCTCCTACGAGCAGTACTTC.

The rearrangement uses TRBV27 and TRBJ1-3, with 12 bases lining up with TRBD1. V lost 9 bases and J lost 3; bases outside the gene matches: 9. Germline V CDR1 and CDR2: MNHEY, SMNVEV (reference sequence). The CDR3 spans 16 residues. CDR3 nucleotides: TGTGCCAGAGCGGGACAGGGGGCGCGTCTTGGAAACACCATATATTTT. Amino acids: CARAGQGARLGNTIYF.

The V and J genes are TRBV7-2 and TRBJ1-5; 7 bases fit TRBD1. In germline, CDR1 is SGHTA, CDR2 FQGNSA. V was pared by 1 base and J by 7 bases, with 7 bases of the junction left unmatched. The CDR3 contains 15 residues. As DNA, the CDR3 is TGTGCCAGCAGCTTAGGGAGAACAGGGGAGCAGCCCCAGCATTTT. It codes for CASSLGRTGEQPQHF.

The rearrangement links TRBV2 to TRBJ2-1; D possibly corresponds to TRBD2 (5 bases). The CDR3 has 16 amino acids. Trimming removed 5 bases at V and 5 bases at J, with 19 bases between. Germline CDR1 reads SNHLY; CDR2 reads FYNNEI. CDR3 nucleotides: TGTGCCAGCAGTCCCTCACTTGAGCCCGGGAACAATGAGCAGTTCTTC. This translates into CASSPSLEPGNNEQFF.

The V call is TRBV4-1, the J call TRBJ2-7; perhaps TRBD1 as D (5 bases). CDR3 length: 16 amino acids. Trimming removed 2 bases from V and 4 bases from J, with 18 bases in between. CDR1 is MGHRA and CDR2 is YSYEKL in the germline V gene. The CDR3: CASSQYWQGDGYEQYF. DNA for the CDR3: TGCGCCAGCAGCCAATATTGGCAGGGTGATGGGTACGAGCAGTACTTC.

This clone appeared a single time. As DNA, the CDR3 is TGTGCCAGCAGACCCCCTAGCTTACACGAGCAGTACTTC. Its protein is CASRPPSLHEQYF. V is TRBV11-2 and J is TRBJ2-7, with D tentatively TRBD2 (5 bases). Germline CDR1 reads SGHAT; CDR2 reads FQNNGV. The CDR3 is made up of 13 amino acids. V was trimmed by 6 bases and J by 5 bases, leaving 14 bases between them.